This T cell receptor (beta chain) emerged from a study of T-cell reconstitution after alpha-beta-depleted transplantation in children. This clonotype was detected ten times or more. Its antigen is unidentified. Unique molecular identifiers were used in preparing the TCRbeta library. TCRdb reprocessed the PCR reads via MiXCR and lists one record per CDR3 protein. The table has over 100,000 distinct CDR3 sequences, about 8% seen once; the top ten hold roughly 15%. V was shortened by 3 bases and J by 4 bases, with 9 bases between the two germline ends. Germline V lookup: CDR1 SGDLS, CDR2 YYNGEE. This CDR3 contains 13 residues. General observations from the study: Several hundred rapidly expanded clones from non-depleted graft cells reportedly supplied alpha-beta T cells about two months post-transplant.

The sample here was PBMCs, taken before TCRalphabeta/CD19-depleted stem cell transplant. This sequence was found in a boy between 2 and 15 years old with acute lymphoblastic leukemia, due to receive a stem cell transplant. The V and J genes are TRBV9 and TRBJ2-3; no reliable D call. In nucleotides, the CDR3 is TGTGCCAGCAGCGGATCCCCCGCAGATACGCAGTATTTT. It specifies CASSGSPADTQYF.